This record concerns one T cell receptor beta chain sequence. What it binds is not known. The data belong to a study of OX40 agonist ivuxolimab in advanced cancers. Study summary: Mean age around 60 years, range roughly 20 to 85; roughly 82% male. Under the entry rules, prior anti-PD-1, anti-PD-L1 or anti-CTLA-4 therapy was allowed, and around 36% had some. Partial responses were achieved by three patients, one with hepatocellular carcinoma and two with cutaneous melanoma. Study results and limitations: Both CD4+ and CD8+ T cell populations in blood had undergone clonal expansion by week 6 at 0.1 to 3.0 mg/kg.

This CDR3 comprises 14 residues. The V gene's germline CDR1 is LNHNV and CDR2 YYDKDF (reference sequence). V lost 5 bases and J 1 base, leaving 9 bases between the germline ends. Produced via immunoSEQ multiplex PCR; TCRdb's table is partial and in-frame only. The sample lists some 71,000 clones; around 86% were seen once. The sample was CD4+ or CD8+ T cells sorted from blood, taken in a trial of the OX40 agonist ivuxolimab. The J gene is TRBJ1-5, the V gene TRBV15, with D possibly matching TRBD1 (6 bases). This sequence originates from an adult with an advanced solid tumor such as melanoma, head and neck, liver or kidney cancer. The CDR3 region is CATSLDRSNQPQHF. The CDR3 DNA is TGTGCCACCAGCTTGGACAGAAGCAATCAGCCCCAGCATTTT.